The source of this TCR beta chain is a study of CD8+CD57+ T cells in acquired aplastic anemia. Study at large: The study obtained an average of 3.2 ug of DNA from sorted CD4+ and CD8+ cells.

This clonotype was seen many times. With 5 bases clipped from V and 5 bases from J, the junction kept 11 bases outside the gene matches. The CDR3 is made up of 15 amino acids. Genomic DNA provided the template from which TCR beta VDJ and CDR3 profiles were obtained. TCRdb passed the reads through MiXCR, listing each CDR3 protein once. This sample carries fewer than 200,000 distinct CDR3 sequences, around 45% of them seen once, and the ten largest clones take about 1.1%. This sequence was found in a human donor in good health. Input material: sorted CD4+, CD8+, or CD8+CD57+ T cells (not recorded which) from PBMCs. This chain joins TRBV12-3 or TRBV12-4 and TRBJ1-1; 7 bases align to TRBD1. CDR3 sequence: CASSIRQGLLTEAFF. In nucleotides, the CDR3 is TGTGCCAGCAGTATACGACAGGGATTGCTGACTGAAGCTTTCTTT.